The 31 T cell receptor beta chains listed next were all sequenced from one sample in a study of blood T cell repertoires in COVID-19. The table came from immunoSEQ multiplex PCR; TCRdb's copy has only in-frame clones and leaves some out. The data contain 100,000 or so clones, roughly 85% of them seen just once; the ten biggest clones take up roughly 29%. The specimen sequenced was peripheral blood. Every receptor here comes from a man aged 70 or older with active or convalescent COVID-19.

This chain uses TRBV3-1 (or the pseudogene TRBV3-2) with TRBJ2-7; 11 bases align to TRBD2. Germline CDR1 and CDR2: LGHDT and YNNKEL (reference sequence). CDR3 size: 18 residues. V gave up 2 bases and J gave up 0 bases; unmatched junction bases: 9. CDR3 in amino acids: CASSQTSGLAAFSYEQYF. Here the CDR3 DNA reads TGTGCCAGCAGCCAAACCTCGGGACTAGCGGCCTTCTCCTACGAGCAGTACTTC.

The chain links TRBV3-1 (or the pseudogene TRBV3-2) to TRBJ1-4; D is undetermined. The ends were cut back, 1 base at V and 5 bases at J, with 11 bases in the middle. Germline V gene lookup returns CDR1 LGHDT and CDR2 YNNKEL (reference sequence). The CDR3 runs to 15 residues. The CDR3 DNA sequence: TGTGCCAGCAGCCAAGTACACAGTCCCAATGAAAAACTGTTTTTT. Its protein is CASSQVHSPNEKLFF.

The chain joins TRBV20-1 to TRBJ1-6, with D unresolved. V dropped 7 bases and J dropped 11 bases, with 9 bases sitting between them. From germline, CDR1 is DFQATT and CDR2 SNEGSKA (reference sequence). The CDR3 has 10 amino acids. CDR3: CSVPGTPLHF. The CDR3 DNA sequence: TGCAGTGTCCCGGGGACACCCCTCCACTTT.

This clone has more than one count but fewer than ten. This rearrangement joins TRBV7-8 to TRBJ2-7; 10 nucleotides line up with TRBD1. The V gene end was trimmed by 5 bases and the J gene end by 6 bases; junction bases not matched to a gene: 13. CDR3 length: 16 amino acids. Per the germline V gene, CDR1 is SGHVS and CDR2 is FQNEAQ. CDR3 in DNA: TGTGCCAGCAGCGCCCCCCGTCCAGGACAGGGGGGCGAGCAGTACTTC. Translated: CASSAPRPGQGGEQYF.

The CDR3 reads CASSPGTGRDNGNTIYF. The CDR3 DNA reads as TGTGCCAGCAGCCCCGGGACAGGGCGAGACAACGGAAACACCATATATTTT. This rearrangement joins TRBV21-1 to TRBJ1-3; TRBD1, the table's D call, lacks a check against the DNA. TRBV21-1 is a recognized pseudogene. The CDR3 has 17 residues.

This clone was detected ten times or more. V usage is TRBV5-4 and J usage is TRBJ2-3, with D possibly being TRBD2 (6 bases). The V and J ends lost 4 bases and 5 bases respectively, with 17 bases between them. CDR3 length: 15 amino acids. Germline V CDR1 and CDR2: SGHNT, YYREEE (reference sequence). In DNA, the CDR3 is TGTGCCAGCAGCAAGGGACTTAGCAGTGGAGATACGCAGTATTTT. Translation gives CASSKGLSSGDTQYF. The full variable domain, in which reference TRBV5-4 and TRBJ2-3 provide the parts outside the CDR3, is ETGVTQSPTHLIKTRGQQVTLRCSSQSGHNTVSWYQQALGQGPQFIFQYYREEENGRGNFPPRFSGLQFPNYSSELNVNALELDDSALYLCASSKGLSSGDTQYFGPGTRLTVL.

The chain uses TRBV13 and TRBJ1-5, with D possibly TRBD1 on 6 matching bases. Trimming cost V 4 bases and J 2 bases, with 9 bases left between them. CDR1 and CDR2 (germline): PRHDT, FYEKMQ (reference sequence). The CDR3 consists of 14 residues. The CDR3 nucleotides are TGTGCCAGCAGCTGGGGACACCGCAATCAGCCCCAGCATTTT. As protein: CASSWGHRNQPQHF.

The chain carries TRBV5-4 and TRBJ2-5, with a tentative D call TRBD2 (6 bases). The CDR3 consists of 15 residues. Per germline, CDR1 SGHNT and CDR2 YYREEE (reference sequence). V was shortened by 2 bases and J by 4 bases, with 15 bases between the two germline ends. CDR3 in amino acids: CASSLNREAGETQYF. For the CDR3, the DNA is TGTGCCAGCAGCTTAAATAGGGAGGCGGGAGAGACCCAGTACTTC.

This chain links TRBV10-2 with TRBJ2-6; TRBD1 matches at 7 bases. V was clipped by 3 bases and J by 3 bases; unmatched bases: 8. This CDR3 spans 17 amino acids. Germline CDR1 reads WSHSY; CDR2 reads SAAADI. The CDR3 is CASSDRGTFGGANVLTF. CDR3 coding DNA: TGCGCCAGCAGTGACAGGGGGACATTCGGTGGGGCCAACGTCCTGACTTTC.

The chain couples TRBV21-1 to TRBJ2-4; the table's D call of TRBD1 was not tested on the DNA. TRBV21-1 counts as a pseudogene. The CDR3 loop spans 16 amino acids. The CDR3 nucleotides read TGTGCCAGCAGCAAAGAGGGGCCTGTAGCCAAAAACATTCAGTACTTC. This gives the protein CASSKEGPVAKNIQYF.

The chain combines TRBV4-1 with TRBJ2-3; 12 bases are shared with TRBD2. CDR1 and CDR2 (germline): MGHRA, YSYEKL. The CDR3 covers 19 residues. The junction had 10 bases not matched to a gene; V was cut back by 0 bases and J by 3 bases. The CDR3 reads CASSQDTLAGGPRTDTQYF. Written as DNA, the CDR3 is TGCGCCAGCAGCCAAGATACCCTAGCGGGGGGGCCGAGGACAGATACGCAGTATTTT.

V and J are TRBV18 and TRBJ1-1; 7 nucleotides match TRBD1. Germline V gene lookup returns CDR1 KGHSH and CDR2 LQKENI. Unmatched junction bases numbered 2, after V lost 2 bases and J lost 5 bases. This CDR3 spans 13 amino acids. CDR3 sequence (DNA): TGTGCCAGCTCACCAAACAGGGGAACTGAAGCTTTCTTT. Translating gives CASSPNRGTEAFF.

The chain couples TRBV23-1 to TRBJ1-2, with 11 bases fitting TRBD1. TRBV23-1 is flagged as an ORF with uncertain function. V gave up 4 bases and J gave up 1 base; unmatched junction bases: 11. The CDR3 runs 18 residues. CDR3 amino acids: CASSPGELGQGVNYGYTF. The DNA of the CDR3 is TGCGCCAGCAGTCCCGGAGAGCTGGGACAGGGGGTTAACTATGGCTACACCTTC.

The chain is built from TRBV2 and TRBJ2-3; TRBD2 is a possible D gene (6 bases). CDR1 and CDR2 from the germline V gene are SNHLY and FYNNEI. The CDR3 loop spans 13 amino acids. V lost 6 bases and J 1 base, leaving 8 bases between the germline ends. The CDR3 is CASRPGGTDTQYF. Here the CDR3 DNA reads TGTGCCAGCAGACCGGGGGGCACAGATACGCAGTATTTT.

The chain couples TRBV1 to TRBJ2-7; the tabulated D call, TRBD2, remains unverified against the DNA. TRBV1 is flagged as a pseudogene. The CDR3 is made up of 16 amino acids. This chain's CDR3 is CTSSFLGLAPGDEQYF. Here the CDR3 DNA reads TGCACCAGCAGCTTCCTCGGACTAGCTCCGGGGGACGAGCAGTACTTC.

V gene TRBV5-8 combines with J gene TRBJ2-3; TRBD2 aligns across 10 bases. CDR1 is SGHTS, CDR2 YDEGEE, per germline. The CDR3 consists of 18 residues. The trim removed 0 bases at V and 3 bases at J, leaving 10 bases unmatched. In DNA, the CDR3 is TGTGCCAGCAGCTTGGGGACCCTAGCGGGAGCGGGGACAGATACGCAGTATTTT. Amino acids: CASSLGTLAGAGTDTQYF.

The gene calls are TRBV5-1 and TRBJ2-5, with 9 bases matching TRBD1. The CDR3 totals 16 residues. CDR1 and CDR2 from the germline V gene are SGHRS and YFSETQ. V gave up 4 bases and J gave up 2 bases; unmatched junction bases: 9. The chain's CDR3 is CASSRTGTGSQETQYF. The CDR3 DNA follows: TGCGCCAGCAGCCGAACCGGGACAGGGTCACAAGAGACCCAGTACTTC.

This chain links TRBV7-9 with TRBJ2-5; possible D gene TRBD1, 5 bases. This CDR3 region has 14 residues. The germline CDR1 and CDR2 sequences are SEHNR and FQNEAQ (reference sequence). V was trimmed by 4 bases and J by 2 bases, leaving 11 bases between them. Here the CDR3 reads CASSSMGPQETQYF. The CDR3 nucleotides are TGTGCCAGCAGCTCCATGGGGCCTCAAGAGACCCAGTACTTC.

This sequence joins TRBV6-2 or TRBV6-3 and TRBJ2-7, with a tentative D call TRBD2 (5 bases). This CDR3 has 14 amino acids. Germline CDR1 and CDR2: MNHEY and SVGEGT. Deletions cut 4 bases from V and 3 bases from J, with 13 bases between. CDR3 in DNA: TGTGCCAGCAGTTCCCTAATAGGGAGCTACGAGCAGTACTTC. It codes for CASSSLIGSYEQYF.

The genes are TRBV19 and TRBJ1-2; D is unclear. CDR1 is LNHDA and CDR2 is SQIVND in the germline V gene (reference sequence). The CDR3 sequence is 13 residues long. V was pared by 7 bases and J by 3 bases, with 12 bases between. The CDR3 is CASTYSLDYGYTF. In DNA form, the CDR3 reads TGTGCCAGTACCTATAGCCTTGACTATGGCTACACCTTC. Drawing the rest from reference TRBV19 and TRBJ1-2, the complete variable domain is DGGITQSPKYLFRKEGQNVTLSCEQNLNHDAMYWYRQDPGQGLRLIYYSQIVNDFQKGDIAEGYSVSREKKESFPLTVTSAQKNPTAFYLCASTYSLDYGYTFGSGTRLTVV.

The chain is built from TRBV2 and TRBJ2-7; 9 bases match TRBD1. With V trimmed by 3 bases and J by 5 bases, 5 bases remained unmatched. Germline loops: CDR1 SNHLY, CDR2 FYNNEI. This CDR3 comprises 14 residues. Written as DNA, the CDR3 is TGTGCCAGCAGTGAGCCGGGACAGGGACACGAGCAGTACTTC. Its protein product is CASSEPGQGHEQYF.

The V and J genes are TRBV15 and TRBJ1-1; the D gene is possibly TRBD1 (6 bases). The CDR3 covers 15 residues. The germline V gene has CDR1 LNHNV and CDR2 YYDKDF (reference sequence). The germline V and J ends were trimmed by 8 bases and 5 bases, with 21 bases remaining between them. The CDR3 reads CATPQGSQVMTEAFF. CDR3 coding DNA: TGTGCCACCCCCCAGGGGAGCCAGGTAATGACTGAAGCTTTCTTT.

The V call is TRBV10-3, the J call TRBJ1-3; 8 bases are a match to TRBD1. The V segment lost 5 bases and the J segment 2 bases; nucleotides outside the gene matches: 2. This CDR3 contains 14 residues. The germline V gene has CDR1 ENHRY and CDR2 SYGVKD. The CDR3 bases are TGTGCCATCAGTCCGGACAGGGCTGGAAACACCATATATTTT. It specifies CAISPDRAGNTIYF.

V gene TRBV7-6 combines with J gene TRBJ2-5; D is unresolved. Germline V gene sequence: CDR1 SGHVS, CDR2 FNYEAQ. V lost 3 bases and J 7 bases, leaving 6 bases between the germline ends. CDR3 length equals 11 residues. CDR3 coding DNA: TGTGCCAGCAGCTTGTCGGGGACCCAGTACTTC. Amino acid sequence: CASSLSGTQYF.

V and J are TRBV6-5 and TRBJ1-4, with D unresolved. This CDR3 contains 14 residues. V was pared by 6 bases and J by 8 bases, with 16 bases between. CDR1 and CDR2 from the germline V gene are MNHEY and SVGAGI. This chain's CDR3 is CASSPGLGGEKLFF. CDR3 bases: TGTGCCAGCAGCCCCGGACTTGGAGGGGAAAAACTGTTTTTT.

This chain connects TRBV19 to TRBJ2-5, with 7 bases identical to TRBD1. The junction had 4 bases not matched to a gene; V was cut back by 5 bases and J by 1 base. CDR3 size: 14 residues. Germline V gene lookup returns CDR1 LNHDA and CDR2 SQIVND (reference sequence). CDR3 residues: CASSSPGGQETQYF. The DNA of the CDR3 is TGTGCCAGTAGTTCACCAGGGGGCCAAGAGACCCAGTACTTC.

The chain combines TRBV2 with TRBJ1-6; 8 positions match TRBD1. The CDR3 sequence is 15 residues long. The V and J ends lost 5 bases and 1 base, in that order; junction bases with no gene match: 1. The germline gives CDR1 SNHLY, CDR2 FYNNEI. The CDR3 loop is CASSRQGSYNSPLHF. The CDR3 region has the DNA TGTGCCAGCAGTAGACAGGGGTCCTATAATTCACCCCTCCACTTT.

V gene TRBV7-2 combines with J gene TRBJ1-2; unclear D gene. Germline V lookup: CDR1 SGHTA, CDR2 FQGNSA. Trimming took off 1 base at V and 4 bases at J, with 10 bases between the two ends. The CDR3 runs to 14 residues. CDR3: CASSLVVDSYGYTF. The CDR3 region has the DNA TGTGCCAGCAGCTTAGTCGTCGATAGCTATGGCTACACCTTC.

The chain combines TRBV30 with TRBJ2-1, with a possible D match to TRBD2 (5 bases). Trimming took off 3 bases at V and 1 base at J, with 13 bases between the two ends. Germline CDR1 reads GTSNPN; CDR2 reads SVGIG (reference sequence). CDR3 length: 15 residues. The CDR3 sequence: CAWRRGPGSYNEQFF. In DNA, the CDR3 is TGTGCCTGGAGGAGAGGGCCGGGATCCTACAATGAGCAGTTCTTC. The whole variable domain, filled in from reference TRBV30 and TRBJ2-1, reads SQTIHQWPATLVQPVGSPLSLECTVEGTSNPNLYWYRQAAGRGLQLLFYSVGIGQISSEVPQNLSASRPQDRQFILSSKKLLLSDSGFYLCAWRRGPGSYNEQFFGPGTRLTVL.

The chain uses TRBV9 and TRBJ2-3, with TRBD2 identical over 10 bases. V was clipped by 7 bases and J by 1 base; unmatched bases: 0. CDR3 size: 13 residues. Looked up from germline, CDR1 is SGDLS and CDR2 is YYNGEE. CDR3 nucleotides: TGTGCCAGCGGGACTAGCGGCACAGATACGCAGTATTTT. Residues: CASGTSGTDTQYF.

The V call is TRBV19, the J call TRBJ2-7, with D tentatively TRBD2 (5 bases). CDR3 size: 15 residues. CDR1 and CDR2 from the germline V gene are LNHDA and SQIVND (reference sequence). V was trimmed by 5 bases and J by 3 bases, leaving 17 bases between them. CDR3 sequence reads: CASSVLQRINYEQYF. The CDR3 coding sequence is TGTGCCAGTAGTGTCCTCCAGCGGATCAACTACGAGCAGTACTTC.